These T cell receptor beta chains were read from a single sample in a study of blood T cell repertoires in COVID-19. Using immunoSEQ multiplex PCR, the repertoire was profiled, and TCRdb retains in-frame clones only, with some absent. The sample shows 250,000 to 300,000 clones, around 84% of them seen only once. Sample: PBMCs or T cells enriched from blood (not recorded which). The receptors originated from a young man with acute COVID-19. CDR3s include the opening cysteine and the closing phenylalanine or tryptophan. The D gene is left open where the match is weak. The size field is filled for only some rows; it gives once, few, many or a size class.

cdr3_length | j_call | v_call | d_call | clone_size | cdr3_nt | cdr3_aa
12 | TRBJ2-2 | TRBV7-9 | NA | few | TGTGCCAGCAGCTTAAATTCCTGGGAGCTGTTTTTT | CASSLNSWELFF
15 | TRBJ1-3 | TRBV19 | NA | NA | TGTGCCAGTAGTATAGACCGGTCCTCTGGAAACACCATATATTTT | CASSIDRSSGNTIYF
13 | TRBJ2-1 | TRBV7-9 | NA | NA | TGTGCCAGCACCCCGTCAGGGTACAATGAGCAGTTCTTC | CASTPSGYNEQFF
15 | TRBJ2-1 | TRBV7-2 | TRBD2 | once | TGTGCCAGCAGCGCAACGGGGGGGGCTTACAATGAGCAGTTCTTC | CASSATGGAYNEQFF
14 | TRBJ1-6 | TRBV2 | NA | NA | TGTGCCAGCAGGCCCTCGAGGGATAGTTCACCCCTCCACTTT | CASRPSRDSSPLHF
17 | TRBJ1-2 | TRBV2 | TRBD1 | NA | TGTGCCAGCAGTCTACAGGGGGCGGGGGTCCTTCGTGGTGGCTACACCTTC | CASSLQGAGVLRGGYTF
12 | TRBJ2-4 | TRBV19 | NA | NA | TGTGCCAGTAGTAGGACAGAAAACATTCAGTACTTC | CASSRTENIQYF
16 | TRBJ1-4 | TRBV5-8 | TRBD1 | NA | TGTGCCAGCAGCTTCGCGTGGGGACAGGATAATGAAAAACTGTTTTTT | CASSFAWGQDNEKLFF
14 | TRBJ2-1 | TRBV5-1 | TRBD1 | NA | TGCGCCAGCAGCTTGCGACAGGGGTGGAATGAGCAGTTCTTC | CASSLRQGWNEQFF
17 | TRBJ1-5 | TRBV21-1 | NA | NA | TGTGCCAGCAACCTGGCGGGCGGTGTGAATAGCAATCAGCCCCAGCATTTT | CASNLAGGVNSNQPQHF
16 | TRBJ2-1 | TRBV4-3 | NA | NA | TGCGCCAGCAGCCAAGCCCCCAGCGGCCCCTACAATGAGCAGTTCTTC | CASSQAPSGPYNEQFF
15 | TRBJ1-6 | TRBV7-2 | NA | NA | TGTGCCAGCAGCCCCGACAGCCAGACGAATTCACCCCTCCACTTT | CASSPDSQTNSPLHF
15 | TRBJ1-1 | TRBV15 | TRBD1 | NA | TGTGCCACCAGCAGAGATCGAGGGGGCAACACTGAAGCTTTCTTT | CATSRDRGGNTEAFF
17 | TRBJ2-2 | TRBV10-3 | TRBD2 | NA | TGTGCCATCAGTGAGGAGACTAGCGGGGGGGCAGCCGGGGAGCTGTTTTTT | CAISEETSGGAAGELFF
14 | TRBJ1-1 | TRBV29-1 | NA | NA | TGCAGCGCCATGGGGGCGGGTCTGAACACTGAAGCTTTCTTT | CSAMGAGLNTEAFF
18 | TRBJ1-6 | TRBV7-8 | TRBD1 | few | TGTGCCAGCAGCTTATTGACAGGGGGAAGGTCTATTGATTCACCCCTCCACTTT | CASSLLTGGRSIDSPLHF
13 | TRBJ2-5 | TRBV7-8 | NA | few | TGTGCCAGCAGCTTAGAGATGGCAGAGACCCAGTACTTC | CASSLEMAETQYF
13 | TRBJ1-3 | TRBV30 | NA | few | TGTGCCTGGAGCCTCTCGGGAGGAAACACCATATATTTT | CAWSLSGGNTIYF
14 | TRBJ1-2 | TRBV6-5 | NA | NA | TGTGCCAGCAGCGCCCGACTGAGCGACTATGGCTACACCTTC | CASSARLSDYGYTF
16 | TRBJ2-5 | TRBV5-3 | TRBD2 | NA | TGTGCCAGAAGCTTGAGTAGCGGGAGCTTACGGGAGACCCAGTACTTC | CARSLSSGSLRETQYF
15 | TRBJ2-2 | TRBV30 | TRBD1 | NA | TGTGCCTCCCCCCGACAGGGGGGGAACACCGGGGAGCTGTTTTTT | CASPRQGGNTGELFF
14 | TRBJ1-2 | TRBV3-1/TRBV3-2 | TRBD1 | NA | TGTGCCAGCAGCCGAGGTCAGGGGGCCGGTGGCTACACCTTC | CASSRGQGAGGYTF
14 | TRBJ2-1 | TRBV6-4 | TRBD2 | medium-sized | TGTGCCAGCAGTGACGGGGGGGCCTACAATGAGCAGTTCTTC | CASSDGGAYNEQFF
13 | TRBJ1-4 | TRBV7-9 | TRBD1 | NA | TGTGCCAGCACAAGACAGGGCTGGGAAAAACTGTTTTTT | CASTRQGWEKLFF
16 | TRBJ1-1 | TRBV5-4 | NA | NA | TGTGCCAGCAGCTTGGAGGCAGGAAGTCGGAACACTGAAGCTTTCTTT | CASSLEAGSRNTEAFF
19 | TRBJ1-1 | TRBV9 | NA | NA | TGTGCCAGCAGCGGAGGCCCGGGCGGGGGGGCTCACATGAACACTGAAGCTTTCTTT | CASSGGPGGGAHMNTEAFF
12 | TRBJ2-1 | TRBV7-6 | NA | once | TGTGCCAGCAGCCCCGCGCTCGCAGGTCTGTTCTTC | CASSPALAGLFF
15 | TRBJ2-1 | TRBV7-2 | TRBD1 | NA | TGTGCCAGCAGCGGGACAGGGGGCCTCGGGAATGAGCAGTTCTTC | CASSGTGGLGNEQFF
14 | TRBJ1-4 | TRBV10-1 | TRBD1 | NA | TGCGCCAGCAGTGAATCCAGGGGGACTGAAAAACTGTTTTTT | CASSESRGTEKLFF
15 | TRBJ2-1 | TRBV18 | NA | NA | TGTGCCAGCTCACCACGCGTAGGTTCGGCGGTTTTTCAGTTCTTC | CASSPRVGSAVFQFF
17 | TRBJ2-1 | TRBV21-1 | NA | NA | TGTGCCAGCAGCAACGTCCGGGACTCCGAAAGAGACAATGAGCAGTTCTTC | CASSNVRDSERDNEQFF
16 | TRBJ1-2 | TRBV19 | TRBD1 | once | TGTGCCAGTAGAACACAGGGGGCGCAGGGACTTTATGGCTACACCTTC | CASRTQGAQGLYGYTF
17 | TRBJ1-6 | TRBV7-2 | NA | NA | TGTGCCAGCACCCCCGGCGGGGCGTTTCGGAATCATTCACCCCTCCACTTT | CASTPGGAFRNHSPLHF
17 | TRBJ2-1 | TRBV4-3 | TRBD2 | NA | TGCGCCAGCAGCCAATTCGGGACTAGCGGAACCTACAATGAGCAGTTCTTC | CASSQFGTSGTYNEQFF
14 | TRBJ2-1 | TRBV28 | NA | NA | TGTGCCAGCAGTTTACCCACCCTCGCAAGGGGGCAGTTCTTC | CASSLPTLARGQFF
17 | TRBJ2-1 | TRBV5-8 | TRBD2 | NA | TGTGCCAGCAGCTTGCTGACTAGCGGGCTGTCCTACAATGAGCAGTTCTTC | CASSLLTSGLSYNEQFF
13 | TRBJ2-1 | TRBV19 | TRBD2 | few | TGTGCCAGTACCGGGACTAGAGACAATGAGCAGTTCTTC | CASTGTRDNEQFF
14 | TRBJ2-3 | TRBV19 | NA | NA | TGTGCCAGTAGATCTCTTTTAGTGCCAGATACGCAGTATTTT | CASRSLLVPDTQYF
13 | TRBJ2-2 | TRBV2 | NA | NA | TGTGCCAGCACCGAAGTGGGGCCCGGGGAGCTGTTTTTT | CASTEVGPGELFF
18 | TRBJ1-3 | TRBV6-6 | TRBD1 | NA | TGTGCCAGCAGTCGTTCCCTTGGGTCAGGGGGCTCTGGAAACACCATATATTTT | CASSRSLGSGGSGNTIYF
14 | TRBJ2-5 | TRBV7-9 | NA | NA | TGTGCCAGCAGTTCCCGGGACAACCAAGAGACCCAGTACTTC | CASSSRDNQETQYF
18 | TRBJ2-6 | TRBV9 | NA | NA | TGTGCCAGCAGCGTACACCAACAGGGAGTCGCTGGGGCCAACGTCCTGACTTTC | CASSVHQQGVAGANVLTF
14 | TRBJ2-1 | TRBV3-1/TRBV3-2 | TRBD1 | NA | TGTGCCAGCAGCCAGGGGACAGGGAGCAATGAGCAGTTCTTC | CASSQGTGSNEQFF
15 | TRBJ2-2 | TRBV7-2 | NA | NA | TGTGCCAGCACCCGGGCTAGCGCAATCACCGGGGAGCTGTTTTTT | CASTRASAITGELFF
12 | TRBJ1-2 | TRBV14 | NA | NA | TGTGCCAGCAGCCAAAGCACCTATGGCTACACCTTC | CASSQSTYGYTF
16 | TRBJ2-1 | TRBV29-1 | TRBD2 | NA | TGCAGCGTTCAAAGGTCTGCGGGAGGGCCCAACAATGAGCAGTTCTTC | CSVQRSAGGPNNEQFF
15 | TRBJ1-1 | TRBV7-9 | NA | NA | TGTGCCAGCAGCTTAGTTTCGGCGGTTAACACTGAAGCTTTCTTT | CASSLVSAVNTEAFF
15 | TRBJ1-1 | TRBV28 | NA | NA | TGTGCCAGCAGTTATCCGGGTCGGAAATTGACTGAAGCTTTCTTT | CASSYPGRKLTEAFF
14 | TRBJ1-1 | TRBV5-4 | TRBD1 | NA | TGTGCCAGCAGCTTGCTAGGGACAGGGACTGAAGCTTTCTTT | CASSLLGTGTEAFF